This TCR beta chain stems from a study of blood T cells in healthy people across ages (dated by TCRdb to about 2015). For the study in its entirety: Template switching captured roughly one uniquely barcoded TCR beta cDNA molecule per two T cells in model experiments. Two additional independent replicas of 1 million unique cDNA reads from the same blood draw were analyzed for two donors (one aged 18 to 29 and one aged 80 or older). Donors of different ages were randomly distributed across sequencing lanes to avoid experimental bias. Using deep sequencing normalized with unique cDNA molecular identifiers, the study measured how TCR beta repertoire diversity changes with age. Donors were grouped into four age groups: young (average 16 years), middle-aged (about 40), aged (about 59) and long-lived (about 89).

Results and caveats for the whole study, not just this receptor: Compared with the aged group, the long-lived group had more naive CD4+ T cells, fewer expanded clones and increased TCR diversity, suggesting age selection. As age increased, observed TCR beta diversity per million T cells dropped in a roughly linear way, and a significant reduction was already evident by age around 41. Estimates of total diversity based on one million sequenced T cells were regarded as lower bounds and as underestimates. Conclusive comparison of naive and antigen-experienced compartments was prevented by the profiling of bulk unsorted PBMCs. A strong correlation was found between observed TCR beta diversity and the percentage of naive T cells measured by flow cytometry. Donor CMV infection status was unknown, potentially confounding age-related changes in expanded clonotypes.

Systemically healthy Caucasian individuals from Russia, some 38 in total and aged about 6 to 95 years, were included as donors. Each donor gave 8 to 10 milliliters of peripheral blood, collected into EDTA-treated Vacutainer tubes. Ficoll-Paque density-gradient centrifugation was used to isolate PBMCs, with at least 6.5 million per sample. Trizol reagent was used to extract total RNA from PBMCs, with at least 5.5 micrograms per sample. For every donor, an aliquot of PBMCs went through flow cytometry to measure the percentages of naive CD45RAhigh/CD27high T cells. As to this clonotype: This receptor's antigen is unknown. There are no base qualities to consult, and no much larger clone falls within one base.

Library creation used 5' RACE. The data were produced on an Illumina HiSeq 2500. The second PCR ran for about 6 to 11 cycles and used a J-beta primer mix along with a sample-barcoded 5' primer. A template-switch 5' adaptor carrying 12 random nucleotides introduced a unique molecular identifier onto each TCR beta cDNA molecule. Each sample yielded at least 2.5 million CDR3-containing paired-end reads. The Mint cDNA synthesis kit, primed by a TRBC-specific oligonucleotide, was used to synthesize first-strand cDNA from all RNA. All cDNA was treated with uracil-DNA glycosylase and then went through a first 18-cycle PCR with the universal primers M1SS and BC2_uni_R. The original pipeline was this. For normalization, 1 million high-quality reads, each with a distinct molecular identifier, were randomly selected from each sample. Instead of being binned into consensus sequences, reads with shared molecular identifiers were discarded. MiTCR, set to a Q25 quality threshold and the strictest error-elimination algorithm, was used for CDR3 identification, clonotype clustering and error correction. Lower-bound total TCR beta diversity was estimated with a nonparametric unseen species model using Euler transformation. TCRdb applied fastp at Q25 and MiXCR to the public reads, then kept only in-frame beta chains. CDR3 protein duplicates are merged, each entry listing the most common genes and DNA. These V and J calls are TCRdb output, not the study's own analysis. The sample records some 700,000 distinct CDR3 sequences, 22% of which are singletons. The ten largest clonotypes hold about 22% of the sample.

The CDR3 goes from the cysteine to the phenylalanine over 13 residues. The retained sequence is limited to the CDR3, 39 bases, with the frame set at the first base. Taken from the germline V gene (reference sequence), the CDR1 and CDR2 loops are DFQATT and SNEGSKA. Trimming takes 6 bases from V and 0 bases from J, and the germline ends sit 11 bases apart. Sequenced: blood. The sequence is built from TRBV20-1 and TRBJ1-2; a confident D gene designation cannot be given. The sequence was collected from a man in his 70s in good health. The CDR3 protein sequence reads: CSAPADPNYGYTF. The sequenced DNA is TGCAGTGCCCCAGCGGACCCTAACTATGGCTACACCTTC.